This T cell receptor (beta chain) was identified in a study of chemoradiotherapy in HPV16-positive cancers. Study information: Functional T-cell assays on a couple of HPV16-positive patients' cells defined candidate HPV-specific clones and common TCR motifs.

Study-wide results and caveats: Functional assays defining HPV-specific T cells used only a couple of HPV16-positive patients.

V dropped 0 bases and J dropped 4 bases, with 10 bases sitting between them. The CDR3 runs to 14 residues. The germline V gene has CDR1 GTSNPN and CDR2 SVGIG (reference sequence). Libraries were prepared by immunoSEQ multiplex PCR; TCRdb keeps only in-frame clonotypes and omits some of them. Of about 6,200 clones in the sample, approximately 80% were seen once. Repeated repertoire sampling spanned the course of chemoradiotherapy. Turning to this clone: The target antigen is unknown.

V gene TRBV30 combines with J gene TRBJ1-5, with D unclear. The material sequenced was tumor tissue, taken from a patient who underwent chemoradiotherapy. The receptor was derived from a human donor with HPV-associated anogenital cancer. Here the CDR3 reads CAWSVIAKNQPQHF. The CDR3 DNA sequence: TGTGCCTGGAGTGTAATTGCAAAAAATCAGCCCCAGCATTTT.